This TCR beta chain was captured in a study of blood T cell repertoires in COVID-19. Study background: Samples taken during acute and convalescent COVID-19 were collected in the United States, Italy and Spain. T cells, B-cell-depleted T cells, or PBMCs provided the cDNA or gDNA that served as material.

In the original analysis: Estimated nucleated cell counts came from reference gene primer amplification. The data were produced by immunoSEQ multiplex PCR, yet TCRdb's version contains in-frame clones alone and is incomplete. Clone size and the V and J calls come from that table; the DNA yielded D and trimming. The top ten hold 9.5% to 15% of the sample, which has about 130,000 clones, roughly 81% seen once. The length of the CDR3 is 13 residues. The germline V gene encodes CDR1 SGHNT and CDR2 YYREEE (reference sequence). Trimming shortened V by 4 bases and J by 7 bases, and 14 bases separated the two germline ends.

This clonotype was sampled from a human donor in a cohort sampled during active COVID-19. The chain carries TRBV5-4 and TRBJ1-2; D perhaps matches TRBD1 (6 bases). The sequencing input was peripheral blood. The CDR3 sequence: CASSLQGRVGYTF. CDR3 nucleotides: TGTGCCAGCAGCCTACAGGGTCGGGTTGGCTACACCTTC.